These 26 T cell receptor beta chains came from one sample sequenced in a study of beta chain features in type 1 diabetes. Every isolated RNA sample was fully reverse transcribed, so sequencing captured expressed TCRB transcripts. Some clones are missing from TCRdb's copy, which holds only in-frame ones; the method was immunoSEQ multiplex PCR. The repertoire includes about 360,000 clones, around 12% of them detected once, and roughly 0.015% sits in the top ten. The specimen sequenced was naive CD4+ T cells from blood. The source is a man between 18 and 29 years old in good health.

The chain joins TRBV5-4 to TRBJ1-5; 7 nucleotides line up with TRBD1. The CDR3 extends over 13 amino acids. J gave up 5 bases and V 3 bases, and 2 bases lay outside the gene matches. Per the germline V gene, CDR1 is SGHNT and CDR2 is YYREEE (reference sequence). The chain's CDR3 is CASSSDRDQPQHF. The CDR3 bases are TGTGCCAGCAGCTCTGACAGGGATCAGCCCCAGCATTTT.

This clone has just a few counts. J is TRBJ2-5 and V is TRBV19; 10 bases map to TRBD2. Per germline, CDR1 LNHDA and CDR2 SQIVND (reference sequence). V lost 3 bases to trimming and J lost 4 bases; unmatched junction nucleotides: 8. The CDR3 totals 16 residues. As DNA, the CDR3 is TGTGCCAGTAGTATTGGCACTAGCGGGACCCCAGAGACCCAGTACTTC. This codes for CASSIGTSGTPETQYF.

V and J are TRBV29-1 and TRBJ2-5, with 9 bases identical to TRBD1. The CDR3 contains 13 residues. CDR1 SQVTM and CDR2 ANQGSEA come from the germline V gene. Germline trimming cut 8 bases from V and 5 bases from J; bases unmatched to any gene: 9. The CDR3 reads CSMGTGMGETQYF. In DNA, the CDR3 is TGCAGCATGGGGACAGGGATGGGGGAGACCCAGTACTTC.

CDR3 residues: CASTTAGVLDEQYF. The CDR3 DNA follows: TGTGCCAGCACCACGGCCGGGGTTCTCGACGAGCAGTACTTC. The genes are TRBV7-9 and TRBJ2-7; perhaps TRBD2 as D (5 bases). V lost 7 bases and J lost 5, with 18 bases in between. The CDR3 is 14 residues long. Germline values: CDR1 SEHNR, CDR2 FQNEAQ (reference sequence).

This clone was observed a few times. J is TRBJ1-6 and V is TRBV14; a weak D match, TRBD1 (6 bases). V lost 0 bases and J lost 8, with 11 bases in between. The CDR3 covers 15 residues. Germline assignment: CDR1 SGHDN and CDR2 FVKESK. The chain's CDR3 is CASSQDQGPYSPLHF. CDR3 nucleotide sequence: TGTGCCAGCAGCCAAGATCAGGGGCCCTATTCACCCCTCCACTTT. Using reference TRBV14 and TRBJ1-6 for the parts outside the CDR3, the full variable domain is EAGVTQFPSHSVIEKGQTVTLRCDPISGHDNLYWYRRVMGKEIKFLLHFVKESKQDESGMPNNRFLAERTGGTYSTLKVQPAELEDSGVYFCASSQDQGPYSPLHFGNGTRLTVT.

The chain uses TRBV27 and TRBJ1-5, with D tentatively TRBD1 (5 bases). The CDR3 is 14 residues long. Germline V gene lookup returns CDR1 MNHEY and CDR2 SMNVEV (reference sequence). V dropped 6 bases and J dropped 0 bases, with 9 bases sitting between them. The CDR3 spells CASRDMGSNQPQHF. In DNA, the CDR3 is TGTGCCAGCAGGGACATGGGTAGCAATCAGCCCCAGCATTTT.

This clone was recorded a few times. The V gene is TRBV7-9, the J gene TRBJ2-7; the D is unclear. CDR1 SEHNR and CDR2 FQNEAQ come from the germline V gene (reference sequence). Deletions cut 3 bases from V and 0 bases from J, with 3 bases between. The CDR3 length is 12 residues. CDR3 in amino acids: CASSFGSYEQYF. The CDR3 DNA follows: TGTGCCAGCAGCTTCGGCTCCTACGAGCAGTACTTC.

This clone was counted between two and nine times. The CDR3 DNA follows: TGTGCCAGCAGGAGACAGGGGACCTACGAGCAGTACTTC. It encodes CASRRQGTYEQYF. The gene calls are TRBV7-8 and TRBJ2-7; 8 bases line up with TRBD1. The germline V gene has CDR1 SGHVS and CDR2 FQNEAQ. V gave up 6 bases and J gave up 2 bases; unmatched junction bases: 3. The CDR3 runs 13 residues.

The chain uses TRBV6-5 and TRBJ2-7, with TRBD1 identical over 7 bases. The CDR3 consists of 13 residues. Trimming took 5 bases from V and 1 from J; bases not matched to a gene: 2. CDR1 MNHEY and CDR2 SVGAGI come from the germline V gene. CDR3: CASSPGQSYEQYF. DNA of the CDR3: TGTGCCAGCAGTCCGGGACAGTCCTACGAGCAGTACTTC.

CDR3 sequence: CAWSQQGPNEKLFF. In DNA, the CDR3 is TGTGCCTGGAGCCAACAGGGGCCAAATGAAAAACTGTTTTTT. The rearrangement uses TRBV30 and TRBJ1-4, with 7 bases aligning to TRBD1. Losses at the gene ends were 3 bases for V and 5 bases for J; bases not matched to a gene: 6. The CDR3 length is 14 residues. Germline V gene sequence: CDR1 GTSNPN, CDR2 SVGIG (reference sequence).

This clone was observed a few times. The rearrangement uses TRBV4-2 and TRBJ2-2; a possible D gene is TRBD1 (6 bases). CDR3 size: 17 residues. Trimming cost V 1 base and J 1 base, with 13 bases left between them. Germline V gene lookup returns CDR1 LGHNA and CDR2 YNFKEQ. The CDR3 nucleotides are TGTGCCAGCAGCCAAGCCTTGCGGACAGTGAACACCGGGGAGCTGTTTTTT. This encodes CASSQALRTVNTGELFF.

The chain has TRBV11-1 and TRBJ2-2; no reliable D call. Trimming took off 2 bases at V and 6 bases at J, with 4 bases between the two ends. Germline-derived CDR1 and CDR2 are SGHAT and FQDESV (reference sequence). The CDR3 runs 12 residues. The CDR3 nucleotides read TGTGCCAGCAGCTTACGGTCCGGGGAGCTGTTTTTT. This encodes CASSLRSGELFF.

This sequence joins TRBV28 and TRBJ2-3; possibly TRBD2 for D (6 bases). Germline V gives CDR1 MDHEN, CDR2 SYDVKM. The length of the CDR3 is 15 residues. Trimming removed 6 bases from V and 2 bases from J, with 15 bases in between. The CDR3 sequence is CASSSSELLTDTQYF. The CDR3 DNA is TGTGCCAGCAGCTCTAGCGAGCTCCTCACAGATACGCAGTATTTT.

The V and J genes are TRBV6-5 and TRBJ2-7; D is uncertain. CDR3 size: 13 residues. V was cut by 5 bases and J by 7 bases, with 15 bases left in between. Germline lookup yields CDR1 MNHEY and CDR2 SVGAGI. CDR3 sequence reads: CASSTPGSTEQYF. For the CDR3, the DNA is TGTGCCAGCAGTACCCCAGGCAGCACGGAGCAGTACTTC.

The chain links TRBV7-3 to TRBJ2-1; no reliable D call. The germline V and J ends were trimmed by 5 bases and 0 bases, with 5 bases remaining between them. The CDR3 has 13 residues. The germline V gene encodes CDR1 SGHTA and CDR2 FQGTGA. The CDR3 region has the DNA TGTGCCAGCAGCCCCTCCTCCTACAATGAGCAGTTCTTC. Translated: CASSPSSYNEQFF. The full variable domain, with the rest looked up from reference TRBV7-3 and TRBJ2-1, is GAGVSQTPSNKVTEKGKYVELRCDPISGHTALYWYRQSLGQGPEFLIYFQGTGAADDSGLPNDRFFAVRPEGSVSTLKIQRTERGDSAVYLCASSPSSYNEQFFGPGTRLTVL.

The chain carries TRBV10-3 and TRBJ1-5, with a weak D call TRBD1 (5 bases). The CDR3 runs 14 residues. Germline CDR1 reads ENHRY; CDR2 reads SYGVKD. V lost 7 bases, J lost 3 bases, and 13 bases lay in between. In DNA, the CDR3 is TGTGCCATCAAGGGGTCAGGGAACAATCAGCCCCAGCATTTT. Residues: CAIKGSGNNQPQHF.

Here the CDR3 DNA reads TGTGCCAGCAGCAAAATCAGGGTTTTGACTGAAGCTTTCTTT. Protein sequence: CASSKIRVLTEAFF. The gene calls are TRBV7-2 and TRBJ1-1; the D gene is possibly TRBD1 (5 bases). CDR3 length: 14 amino acids. Germline CDR1 and CDR2: SGHTA and FQGNSA. The V and J ends lost 5 bases and 5 bases respectively, with 15 bases between them.

This clone was counted only a few times. The chain links TRBV7-2 to TRBJ1-2; D call uncertain. Germline V gene lookup returns CDR1 SGHTA and CDR2 FQGNSA. Trimming stripped 4 bases from V and 5 bases from J, with 17 bases between. This CDR3 is 15 amino acids long. CDR3 protein: CASSSDSGPPYGYTF. The CDR3 DNA reads TGTGCCAGCAGCTCGGACTCTGGGCCCCCGTATGGCTACACCTTC.

This clone turned up a few times. This sequence joins TRBV7-3 and TRBJ2-7; maybe TRBD1 (6 bases). V dropped 2 bases and J dropped 5 bases, with 19 bases sitting between them. The germline V gene has CDR1 SGHTA and CDR2 FQGTGA. The CDR3 totals 16 residues. This CDR3 reads CASSLGPRGTSDEQYF. The CDR3, as DNA: TGTGCCAGCAGCTTAGGCCCAAGGGGGACAAGCGACGAGCAGTACTTC.

This clone was seen a handful of times. This chain connects TRBV30 to TRBJ2-4, with D unclear. In germline, CDR1 is GTSNPN, CDR2 SVGIG (reference sequence). The CDR3 is made up of 15 amino acids. Trimming left V 2 bases short and J 0 bases short, with 11 bases between. CDR3 DNA sequence: TGTGCCTGGAGTCCAGGAAGATTAGCCAAAAACATTCAGTACTTC. Amino acids: CAWSPGRLAKNIQYF.

This chain connects TRBV20-1 to TRBJ2-7; possibly TRBD2 for D (5 bases). There are 11 residues in the CDR3. Trimming stripped 7 bases from V and 3 bases from J, with 10 bases between. CDR1 and CDR2 (germline): DFQATT, SNEGSKA (reference sequence). CDR3 nucleotides: TGCAGTGTGGGGAGAAACTACGAGCAGTACTTC. This encodes CSVGRNYEQYF.

The CDR3 sequence: CASSPTGDRGTDTQYF. The CDR3 nucleotides read TGTGCCAGCAGCCCCACAGGAGACAGGGGCACAGATACGCAGTATTTT. The rearrangement uses TRBV9 and TRBJ2-3, with 7 nucleotides matching TRBD1. Germline CDR1 is SGDLS and CDR2 is YYNGEE. V trimming: 4 bases; J trimming: 1 base; junction bases outside the gene matches: 9. The CDR3 covers 16 residues.

The chain carries TRBV9 and TRBJ2-1; TRBD2 agrees at 8 bases. The V segment lost 0 bases and the J segment 3 bases; nucleotides outside the gene matches: 5. Germline V lookup: CDR1 SGDLS, CDR2 YYNGEE. The CDR3 has 16 residues. The CDR3 sequence: CASSVVKGLVYNEQFF. The CDR3 region has the DNA TGTGCCAGCAGCGTAGTAAAGGGACTAGTCTACAATGAGCAGTTCTTC.

This clone has just a few counts. The chain links TRBV28 to TRBJ2-7; 8 nucleotides match TRBD1. CDR3 length: 14 residues. Germline V gene data show CDR1 as MDHEN and CDR2 as SYDVKM. With V trimmed by 2 bases and J by 0 bases, 0 bases remained unmatched. The CDR3 loop reads CASSLTGGSYEQYF. The CDR3, as DNA: TGTGCCAGCAGTTTAACAGGGGGCTCCTACGAGCAGTACTTC.

This clone has a handful of counts. V and J are TRBV6-1 and TRBJ1-2; tentative D call: TRBD1 (6 bases). This CDR3 is 16 amino acids long. V shed 1 base and J shed 6 bases, with 18 bases lying between them. Germline V CDR1 and CDR2: MNHNS, SASEGT. CDR3 nucleotides: TGTGCCAGCAGTGAAGAGATTGCAGGGGCAAGGAATGGCTACACCTTC. It yields the protein CASSEEIAGARNGYTF.

The gene calls are TRBV5-4 and TRBJ2-1, with D unresolved. V lost 0 bases to trimming and J lost 5 bases, with 9 bases between them. The CDR3 is 14 amino acids. CDR1 and CDR2 (germline): SGHNT, YYREEE (reference sequence). DNA for the CDR3: TGTGCCAGCAGCTTGGATCGGGTTAACAATGAGCAGTTCTTC. Its protein is CASSLDRVNNEQFF.